The source of this T cell receptor (beta chain) is a study of blood T cell repertoires in COVID-19. The wider study: Acute and convalescent COVID-19 samples came from the United States, Italy and Spain.

Recruits, aged about 18 to 95 years, lived in about two dozen US areas. Assignment of participants to cohorts was predicated upon participant-reported clinical history. Profiling relied on immunoSEQ multiplex PCR, and the TCRdb table lists in-frame clones only, not all of them. The sample records 290,000 or so clones, around nine tenths being singletons. Germline trimming cut 5 bases from V and 9 bases from J; bases unmatched to any gene: 10. The germline V gene has CDR1 MRHNA and CDR2 SNTAGT. This CDR3 is 15 amino acids long. This TCR was sampled from a woman aged 18-29 years who had recovered from COVID-19. Sequenced: PBMCs or T cells enriched from blood (not recorded which). The chain links TRBV6-4 to TRBJ2-1, with 10 bases lining up with TRBD1. DNA of the CDR3: TGTGCCAGCAGTCAAGAGGGACAGGGGTTCGGTGAGCAGTTCTTC. This codes for CASSQEGQGFGEQFF.